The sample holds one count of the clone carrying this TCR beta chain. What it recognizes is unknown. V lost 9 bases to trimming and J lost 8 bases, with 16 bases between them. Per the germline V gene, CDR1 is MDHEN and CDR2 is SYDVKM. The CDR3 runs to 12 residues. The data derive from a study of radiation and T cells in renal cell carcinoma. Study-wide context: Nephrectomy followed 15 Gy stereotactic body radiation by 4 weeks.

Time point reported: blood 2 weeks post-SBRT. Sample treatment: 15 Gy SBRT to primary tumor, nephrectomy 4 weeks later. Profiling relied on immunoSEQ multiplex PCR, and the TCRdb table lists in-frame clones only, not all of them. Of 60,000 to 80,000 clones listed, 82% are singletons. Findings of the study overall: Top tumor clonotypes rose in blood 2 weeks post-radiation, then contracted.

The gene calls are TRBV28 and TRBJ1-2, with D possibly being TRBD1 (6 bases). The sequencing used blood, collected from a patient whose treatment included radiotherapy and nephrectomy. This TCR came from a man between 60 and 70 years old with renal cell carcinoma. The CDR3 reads CASEGHNEGYTF. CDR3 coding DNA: TGTGCCAGTGAGGGACATAACGAGGGCTACACCTTC.